This T cell receptor (beta chain) is from a study of T cell changes during pregnancy in multiple sclerosis. The ends lost 5 bases at V and 10 bases at J; junction bases unmatched: 8. This CDR3 region has 12 residues. Germline V gene data show CDR1 as MDHEN and CDR2 as SYDVKM. Profiled with immunoSEQ multiplex PCR; TCRdb holds only in-frame clones, not every one. The repertoire holds under 130,000 clones, with about 90% as singletons. The V and J genes are TRBV28 and TRBJ2-7; 7 nucleotides align to TRBD1. The starting material was peripheral blood, obtained after pregnancy. The receptor's source is a female donor with multiple sclerosis, enrolled in a pregnancy study. The CDR3 is CASSPDRVGQYF. The CDR3 DNA is TGTGCCAGCAGTCCCGACAGGGTCGGTCAGTACTTC.